Listed below are T cell receptor beta chains from one sample, sequenced in a study of T cell repertoires in cytomegalovirus infection. TCRdb analysed the reads with MiXCR anew, one entry per CDR3 protein. Here the sample spans some 270,000 distinct CDR3 sequences, about 20% being singletons. Their target antigens are unknown. The starting material was cultured PBMCs, obtained from culture after CMV antigen stimulation. The receptors here all came from a human donor in good health (CMV status not recorded). Some clones in this sample may be carry-over from other donors' samples. CDR3s include the opening cysteine and the closing phenylalanine or tryptophan. Each record gives: CDR3 protein, J gene, V gene, clone size, CDR3 length. Size values are once, few and many counts, or a class for expanded clones, and some rows have none.

CASSQIRPGLAGEGEQFF	TRBJ2-1	TRBV14	.	18
CASSQSRRSEKLFF	TRBJ1-4	TRBV12-3/TRBV12-4	many	14
CASSLPAGSYNEQFF	TRBJ2-1	TRBV12-3/TRBV12-4	once	15
CASSEYGGQETQYF	TRBJ2-5	TRBV6-1	few	14
CASSYYNSPLHF	TRBJ1-6	TRBV7-2	many	12
CSAVGQGINQPQHF	TRBJ1-5	TRBV29-1	few	14
CASSTRNANEQFF	TRBJ2-1	TRBV19	.	13
CASSSRPSGSNTGELFF	TRBJ2-2	TRBV7-8	many	17
CASKGTGRINEQFF	TRBJ2-1	TRBV6-1	.	14
CASSQDLAGGTLNTEAFF	TRBJ1-1	TRBV4-1	many	18
CASSEARDNEQFF	TRBJ2-1	TRBV7-2	.	13
CASSPGPGSTDTQYF	TRBJ2-3	TRBV7-2	many	15
CASTKEPGLAGVGPYNEQFF	TRBJ2-1	TRBV6-1	few	20
CASSTRPTHEQFF	TRBJ2-1	TRBV6-6	few	13
CASSVRVGGYTF	TRBJ1-2	TRBV2	.	12
CASSLIAGVGLGEQFF	TRBJ2-1	TRBV7-8	many	16
CASSPRGSGITDTQYF	TRBJ2-3	TRBV7-8	many	16
CASSQDGGTDTQYF	TRBJ2-3	TRBV11-3	many	14
CAWSESKSLPKSEQYF	TRBJ2-7	TRBV30	few	16
CASSQIGDRGLSGYGYTF	TRBJ1-2	TRBV19	few	18
CASSVPAIGNIQYF	TRBJ2-4	TRBV19	.	14
CASSRRLVSTDTQYF	TRBJ2-3	TRBV6-2/TRBV6-3	.	15
CASSEAGNSGANVLTF	TRBJ2-6	TRBV7-2	.	16
CASSYHRATKNTEAFF	TRBJ1-1	TRBV6-1	many	16
CASRASGRPDVNEQFF	TRBJ2-1	TRBV7-2	many	16
CASSQGSGRETQYF	TRBJ2-5	TRBV19	.	14
CASSLLPLGRSTDTQYF	TRBJ2-3	TRBV11-3	few	17
CASSLRAGGLQETQYF	TRBJ2-5	TRBV7-2	many	16
CASSPSGNRGNEKLFF	TRBJ1-4	TRBV11-2	.	16
CATIGWTEAFF	TRBJ1-1	TRBV27	.	11
CASSRLVRSHMNTEAFF	TRBJ1-1	TRBV7-6	.	17
CSARRVAGGLVETQYF	TRBJ2-5	TRBV20-1	.	16
CASSLGQGAGTGELFF	TRBJ2-2	TRBV12-3/TRBV12-4	many	16
CASSLGTGIGTEAFF	TRBJ1-1	TRBV12-3/TRBV12-4	.	15
CASRTSGRAERREQYF	TRBJ2-7	TRBV28	.	16
CASTSDPNTEAFF	TRBJ1-1	TRBV6-2/TRBV6-3	.	13
CASSQGGATDTQYF	TRBJ2-3	TRBV12-3/TRBV12-4	.	14
CASSPRTSGLYNEQFF	TRBJ2-1	TRBV11-3	few	16
CASRGLAGVSEQYF	TRBJ2-7	TRBV6-5	many	14
CASSSHGTSGPGELFF	TRBJ2-2	TRBV27	.	16
CASSGSGEGTEAFF	TRBJ1-1	TRBV9	.	14
CASSPGQPRRGNEQFF	TRBJ2-1	TRBV5-4	few	16